The T cell receptor (beta chain) under discussion was sequenced for a study of T-cell memory formation after mild COVID-19. Whole-study findings and limits: Whether day 37 second-wave clones are SARS-CoV-2-specific was not confirmed. Several responding clones turned up in pre-infection memory, indicating that cross-reactive memory may have taken part. CD4+ contracting clones were found mainly in CM and EM, and CD8+ ones in EMRA.

Constant-segment primers were used for 5'RACE, and the resulting TCR alpha and TCR beta cDNA libraries carried sample barcodes and UMIs. MiXCR, run by TCRdb on the 5' RACE reads, gives a single entry per CDR3 protein. The sample lists about 140,000 distinct CDR3 sequences; about 14% were seen once. V was cut by 5 bases and J by 5 bases, with 18 bases left in between. The CDR3 extends over 15 amino acids. To note about this clonotype: The antigen remains undetermined.

This sequence was found in an adult woman who had mild COVID-19 (a few samples of this study predate the infection). Cell type and time point are not known. Sequencing input: PBMCs or a T cell subset sorted from them (not recorded which). V and J are TRBV12-3 or TRBV12-4 and TRBJ2-5; D unresolved. CDR3 nucleotide sequence: TGTGCCAGCAGTCCCTTAAAGGGATCTGTTGAGACCCAGTACTTC. It is translated as CASSPLKGSVETQYF.